The clone carrying this T cell receptor beta chain was picked up a small number of times. The junction had 9 bases not matched to a gene; V was cut back by 7 bases and J by 3 bases. This CDR3 is built from 14 residues. The data belong to a study of Graves' ophthalmopathy and Graves' hyperthyroidism. Amplifying from RNA transcripts, the study obtained TCR beta CDR3 regions. Amplification began with first-round RT-PCR using HTBI primers, then second-round multiplex PCR was performed. Each CDR3 protein is one row after TCRdb ran MiXCR on the multiplex PCR reads. The sample records approximately 160,000 distinct CDR3 sequences, 30% to 45% being singletons.

The sample consisted of peripheral blood. The TCR sequence derives from a man between 25 and 39 years old with Graves' ophthalmopathy. This rearrangement joins TRBV12-3 or TRBV12-4 to TRBJ2-7, with 7 bases identical to TRBD1. The CDR3: CASTTDRNYYEQYF. In DNA form, the CDR3 reads TGTGCCAGCACTACGGACAGGAACTACTACGAGCAGTACTTC.